This record concerns one T cell receptor (beta chain) sequence. There are a few counts of this clone. Its antigen target is currently unknown. No much larger clone exists at a distance of one base, and base qualities are not known. This entry comes from a study of cytomegalovirus exposure and HLA in healthy donors (dated by TCRdb to about 2017). A note on the overall study: An earlier analysis of a few hundred of the donors reported 276 Gb of sequence data and approximately 120 million unique TCR beta sequences obtained from about 180 million T cells. Approximately 300 gigabases of sequencing data and about 92 million unique TCR sequences made up an early release that covered several hundred HLA-typed donors. The aim of the study was to test whether cataloging public T cell receptors could identify signatures of past pathogen exposure. The number of donors typed differed by locus, with about 629-630 for A, B, C, DRB1 and DQB1, around 500 for DQA1, some 570 for DPA1, and about 450 for DPB1. Every discovery cohort repertoire had been produced on one sequencing platform. Class I and class II HLA loci were covered by the typing at four-digit resolution. Rather than using new phenotypic data, the later analysis identified candidate immune exposures from TCR beta sequences and from how often those sequences occurred across donors. The study used immunosequencing to profile the T cell repertoires of some 600 subjects and linked those repertoires to cytomegalovirus serostatus. In a later analysis, previously published TCR beta repertoires from several hundred donors were re-analyzed and high-resolution HLA genotyping was added so that TCR occurrence patterns could be studied. Besides the first cohort of 666 subjects, a separate validation cohort made up of 90 to 150 different subjects was used. Of the roughly 430 genotyped donors, about 80% fell in the genetic ancestry cluster associated with self-reported Caucasian donors. About five DR-DQ haplotypes were treated as single units for association and clustering because of strong linkage in the cohort. Across 300 to 500 genotyped donors of the cohort, an average of approximately 220,000 unique TCR beta nucleotide sequences per donor were sequenced, and around 19% of those sequences were non-productive. Genome-wide SNP genotypes for about 65% of the roughly 670 donors were used in a later genetic analysis, which treated that subset as a discovery cohort. The study combined high-throughput TCR immunosequencing, statistical association of individual TCRs with disease status, and machine learning to predict cytomegalovirus infection status. Donor age, sex, ethnicity and CMV serostatus were compiled alongside the repertoire data. An earlier analysis of 587 of the donors used high-throughput TCR beta sequencing to judge whether each TCR beta V gene segment behaved as functional or pseudogenic.

The paper as a whole reports these results and caveats: In a later analysis, 16,951 TCR beta sequences were associated with specific HLA alleles at a false discovery rate of 0.05. An earlier analysis of approximately 500 of the donors showed that most TCR beta V segments appeared in productive rearrangements either about 90% or about 30% of the time, which broadly matched IMGT annotations. Linkage disequilibrium might explain the correlated functional status among segregating V segments, but an unknown experimental factor could not be ruled out. Some IMGT-functional V segments, including TRBV6-2 and TRBV6-3, could not be distinguished by the 87-base-pair reads and were therefore excluded. A further reported finding was that TCR beta sequences accurately predicted the HLA-A and HLA-B alleles for most subjects in the first cohort. In a later genetic analysis, a missense DCLRE1C variant was associated with V-gene and J-gene trimming of TCR beta chains, and the association was replicated in an independent cohort. Because some donors lacked HLA typing at each locus, the association tests relied only on the typed subset. According to the authors, the approach could potentially be generalized to other disease states and immunological phenotypes. A later genetic analysis reported fewer N-insertions in productive TCRs among donors in an Asian-associated ancestry cluster than the roughly 700-donor mean. The classifier was reported to diagnose cytomegalovirus status with high specificity and sensitivity in both the original and validation cohorts. Because counts were too low, about 17 rarely observed V segments, including chromosome 9 orphons, were excluded from the earlier analysis of around 590 of the donors. In a later analysis, HLA-associated TCR beta chains were found to be more clonally expanded and to have lower generation probabilities than equally common non-associated chains. Presence/absence analyses assumed roughly uniform sequencing depth across donors, an assumption that may not hold. According to a later analysis, parvovirus B19, influenza, CMV and Epstein-Barr virus appeared linked to several top co-occurrence clusters. For the cohort, immune exposure information was limited to CMV serostatus. A cluster of highly shared sequence variants was judged likely to be a technical artifact of the sequencing pipeline. When HLA alleles, especially DR and DQ, strongly co-occurred, attributing TCR associations to individual alleles was difficult. In a later analysis, most CMV-associated TCR beta chains were found to appear HLA-restricted, with HLA associations seemingly driven largely by CMV exposure. A total of 150 to 200 TCR beta chains were listed by the study as associated with cytomegalovirus. According to a later analysis, TCR association rates differed among HLA loci, with DRB1 alleles showing the most associated TCRs and HLA-C alleles showing the fewest. This cohort had only TCR beta chains sequenced, and the lack of alpha or paired-chain data limited which features could be detected. Most TCR sequences were seen in very few donors, while some public TCRs were found in many individuals. A few of the identified cytomegalovirus-associated TCR beta chains were confirmed in vitro to be specific for cytomegalovirus antigens.

The CDR1 and CDR2 encoded by the germline V gene are MGHRA and YSYEKL. Ends trimmed: V by 8 bases, J by 1 base; bases unmatched to a gene: 7. From its cysteine to its phenylalanine, the CDR3 spans 14 amino acids. Kept here is only the CDR3 DNA, which spans 42 bases and is read in frame from base 1. The cohort was made up of 666 healthy bone marrow donors. At the time of sampling, every cohort member was nominally healthy, though immune exposures that went unrecorded were likely present. The donor tested CMV seronegative, placing the donor among the roughly 350 seronegative members of the cohort. A peripheral blood sample was collected from each donor, and TCR beta sequencing was performed on peripheral blood mononuclear cells. Genomic DNA was extracted from the blood cell samples with the Qiagen DNeasy Blood Extraction Kit. Libraries were prepared through the immunoSEQ multiplex PCR assay. For the multiplex PCR, a mixture combining 60 forward primers for TCR Vbeta segments and 13 reverse primers for TCR Jbeta segments was used. The CDR3 region of rearranged TCR beta genes was amplified from genomic DNA by a multiplex PCR assay. On the Illumina HiSeq System, the amplified TCR beta libraries were sequenced as 87-base-pair reads. Concerning the study's data processing: In a later analysis, 70 million to 95 million unique TCR beta chains were counted across the roughly 670 repertoires, and approximately 9.9 million of these chains were shared by at least two donors. A nearest-neighbor algorithm error-corrected the raw reads and collapsed the reads into unique sequences, merging closely related sequences to remove PCR and sequencing errors. V, D and J gene segments were assigned by aligning CDR3 sequences to IMGT reference sequences. For a sequence to be retained, at least a six-nucleotide match to both a V gene segment and a J gene segment was required. A rearrangement counted as productive if the CDR3 had no stop codons and remained in frame with V and J, and every other rearrangement counted as non-productive. Following IMGT convention, CDR3 was defined as the stretch from the second conserved V-encoded cysteine up to the conserved J-encoded phenylalanine. The earlier analysis of about 610 of the donors excluded any sequence lacking an unambiguous match to a single V gene segment. An earlier analysis of several hundred of the donors called V segments functional above 56.7% productive rearrangements and segregating when the between-donor standard deviation exceeded 5%. A statistical classification framework was built to diagnose cytomegalovirus status from the catalog of TCR beta chain sequences. A later analysis assigned V and J genes by comparing TCR nucleotide sequences with IMGT/GENE-DB human TR gene sequences. In a later analysis, CDR3 sequences and most-parsimonious VDJ recombination scenarios were assigned using the TCRdist pipeline. In a later analysis, each TCR beta chain was defined by its CDR3 amino acid sequence together with its V-gene family, and reads without a unique V-gene family were excluded. In a later analysis, approximately 590 highly shared, low-generation-probability nucleotide sequences were removed to address suspected cross-contamination and a sequencing artifact. For each public chain, a later analysis derived a clonal expansion index from normalized ranks of inferred template counts within each repertoire. Generation probabilities in a later analysis came from a VDJ recombination model fitted to out-of-frame rearrangements, and those results were checked against IGoR. A later analysis scored TCR-TCR, TCR-HLA and TCR-CMV co-occurrence with hypergeometric tests, applying a repertoire-size bias correction to TCR pairs. A later analysis estimated false discovery rates by permuting HLA or CMV assignments 20 times. In a later analysis, co-occurring TCRs were grouped using DBSCAN, and TCRdist sequence similarity was added for clustering within HLA-allele-positive subsets. Co-occurrence clustering excluded repertoires with fewer than 30,000 or more than 120,000 public chains, plus five with anomalous nucleotide sharing. TCRdb carries this immuneACCESS record with in-frame sequences only. Its versions omit some clonotypes, under half of them owing to an unresolved V gene in the studies checked, with the rest unexplained. V and J calls and clone size follow that table, whereas D and trimming were derived from the DNA. Recorded for this sample are about 140,000 clones; about a tenth of them occurred a single time. The ten largest clonotypes hold less than 2% of the sample.

The TCR was taken from a male donor in good health and CMV-seronegative. Rearrangement joined TRBV4-1 to TRBJ1-1; 7 bases in the middle match TRBD1. The sample comprised PBMCs. The sequenced DNA: TGCGCCAGCTGGCAGGGGGGCCAGAACACTGAAGCTTTCTTT. Its protein product is CASWQGGQNTEAFF.